This T cell receptor (beta chain) is drawn from a study of T cells after yellow fever vaccination. This clonotype was found a few times. Antigen unknown. Conversion of TCR transcripts into cDNA relied on 5'RACE template switching, which added a universal primer site and UMIs. Each CDR3 protein gets one entry after TCRdb re-called the 5' RACE reads with MiXCR. The data show 350,000 or so distinct CDR3 sequences, with about 8.3% seen just once and 17% held by the top ten. Overall study results and limits: Primary-vaccination clones mostly resurfaced post-booster (96% CD4, roughly 90% CD8).

CDR3 length: 18 residues. V is TRBV21-1 and J is TRBJ1-5; TRBD1 is taken as the D call from the table, unchecked against the DNA. TRBV21-1 is a listed pseudogene. The sequence was collected from a man in his late teens or twenties who received the YFV17D yellow fever vaccine. Material: PBMCs, obtained more than 35 days after the first yellow fever vaccination. The CDR3 is CASSMRTARACSNQPQHF. For the CDR3, the DNA is TGTGCCAGCAGCATGAGGACAGCCCGAGCGTGTAGCAATCAGCCCCAGCATTTT.